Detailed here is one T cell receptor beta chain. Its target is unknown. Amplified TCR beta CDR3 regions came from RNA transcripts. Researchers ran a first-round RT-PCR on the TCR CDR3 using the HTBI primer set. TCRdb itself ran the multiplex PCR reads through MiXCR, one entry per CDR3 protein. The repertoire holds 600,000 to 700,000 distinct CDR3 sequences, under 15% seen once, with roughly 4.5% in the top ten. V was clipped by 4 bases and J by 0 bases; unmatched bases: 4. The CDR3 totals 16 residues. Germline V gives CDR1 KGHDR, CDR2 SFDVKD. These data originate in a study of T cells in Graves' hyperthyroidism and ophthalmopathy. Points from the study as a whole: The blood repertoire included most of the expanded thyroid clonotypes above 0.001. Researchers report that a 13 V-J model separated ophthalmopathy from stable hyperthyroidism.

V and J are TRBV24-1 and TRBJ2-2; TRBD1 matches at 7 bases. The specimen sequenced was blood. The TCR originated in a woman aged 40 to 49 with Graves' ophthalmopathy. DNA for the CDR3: TGTGCCACCAGTGACTGGGACAGCGCGAACACCGGGGAGCTGTTTTTT. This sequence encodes CATSDWDSANTGELFF.